These 12 T cell receptor beta chains came from one sample sequenced in a study of CD4 T cell repertoires in COVID-19. TCRdb's copy holds only in-frame clones and misses some; the assay was immunoSEQ multiplex PCR. The table includes about 75,000 clones, about four fifths detected once. The source was CD4+ T cells from peripheral blood, collected after recovery from COVID-19. The receptors were gathered from a human donor who had COVID-19.

The chain has TRBV28 and TRBJ2-7, with 9 bases identical to TRBD1. V gave up 5 bases and J gave up 3 bases; unmatched junction bases: 8. The CDR3 spans 15 residues. Looked up from germline, CDR1 is MDHEN and CDR2 is SYDVKM. The CDR3 nucleotides read TGTGCCAGCAGTCTACGGACAGGGGTTTACTACGAGCAGTACTTC. This encodes CASSLRTGVYYEQYF.

This chain connects TRBV6-4 to TRBJ2-1, with TRBD2 identical over 7 bases. CDR1 and CDR2 from the germline V gene are MRHNA and SNTAGT. The CDR3 spans 14 residues. Trimming at V came to 0 bases and at J to 9 bases, leaving 5 bases not matched to a gene. CDR3 protein: CASSDSAWEGEQFF. CDR3 DNA: TGTGCCAGCAGTGACTCTGCGTGGGAGGGTGAGCAGTTCTTC.

V and J are TRBV2 and TRBJ1-5; D may be TRBD1 (5 bases). Germline-derived CDR1 and CDR2 are SNHLY and FYNNEI. This CDR3 has 13 residues. V was shortened by 4 bases and J by 8 bases, with 12 bases between the two germline ends. The CDR3 sequence is CASSVDLREPQHF. DNA of the CDR3: TGTGCCAGCAGTGTTGACCTCAGGGAGCCCCAGCATTTT.

The V and J genes are TRBV10-2 and TRBJ1-5; unclear D gene. CDR1 WSHSY and CDR2 SAAADI come from the germline V gene. Trimming took 2 bases from V and 4 from J, leaving 9 bases between them. This CDR3 has 14 residues. The CDR3 nucleotides read TGCGCCAGCAGTGAGCAGGCATTAAATCAGCCCCAGCATTTT. Translating it yields CASSEQALNQPQHF.

This chain joins TRBV28 and TRBJ1-1, with 7 bases identical to TRBD1. The CDR3 sequence is 14 residues long. V was pared by 0 bases and J by 5 bases, with 3 bases of the junction left unmatched. Germline CDR1 reads MDHEN; CDR2 reads SYDVKM. As DNA, the CDR3 is TGTGCCAGCAGTTTATGGACAGGGCATACTGAAGCTTTCTTT. This gives the protein CASSLWTGHTEAFF.

Written as DNA, the CDR3 is TGTGCCAGCAGCCGGGGACTAGCGGGACGGGACTTCACAGATACGCAGTATTTT. Translated, it gives CASSRGLAGRDFTDTQYF. J is TRBJ2-3 and V is TRBV7-9; TRBD2 aligns across 13 bases. This CDR3 is 18 amino acids long. With V trimmed by 5 bases and J by 2 bases, 10 bases remained unmatched. Germline V gives CDR1 SEHNR, CDR2 FQNEAQ (reference sequence).

The CDR3 region has the DNA TGTGCCAGCTCACACCGGGACAGGGGAAGTTCGGGCAATCAGCCCCAGCATTTT. This encodes CASSHRDRGSSGNQPQHF. The chain employs TRBV18 and TRBJ1-5; 10 bases map to TRBD1. This CDR3 has 18 amino acids. Germline V gene lookup returns CDR1 KGHSH and CDR2 LQKENI. V shed 4 bases and J 2 bases; nucleotides not matched to a gene: 11.

V usage is TRBV3-1 (or the pseudogene TRBV3-2) and J usage is TRBJ2-3, with TRBD2 identical over 11 bases. V was clipped by 0 bases and J by 7 bases; unmatched bases: 9. The CDR3 has 17 residues. CDR1 is LGHDT, CDR2 YNNKEL, per germline (reference sequence). This chain's CDR3 is CASSQEPSGGTLNTQYF. CDR3 DNA: TGTGCCAGCAGCCAAGAGCCTAGCGGGGGGACCCTTAATACGCAGTATTTT.

This clone was seen once. This chain joins TRBV27 and TRBJ2-3, with D perhaps TRBD1 (7 bases). Germline loops: CDR1 MNHEY, CDR2 SMNVEV (reference sequence). With 5 bases removed from V and 6 bases from J, the gap between germline ends came to 21 bases. CDR3 size: 16 residues. The CDR3 nucleotides read TGTGCCAGCAGTCCCCTCCCTTGGACAGGAGGGGATACGCAGTATTTT. Translating it yields CASSPLPWTGGDTQYF.

The chain employs TRBV19 and TRBJ2-7; 7 positions agree with TRBD2. Germline CDR1 and CDR2: LNHDA and SQIVND (reference sequence). The V gene end was trimmed by 3 bases and the J gene end by 6 bases; junction bases not matched to a gene: 8. CDR3 size: 14 residues. The CDR3 spells CASSIGGDTTEQYF. The CDR3 DNA sequence: TGTGCCAGTAGTATTGGGGGGGATACTACCGAGCAGTACTTC.

The V and J genes are TRBV14 and TRBJ1-1; perhaps TRBD1 as D (5 bases). Per the germline V gene, CDR1 is SGHDN and CDR2 is FVKESK. Trimming cost V 1 base and J 1 base, with 7 bases left between them. The CDR3 has 14 amino acids. The CDR3 loop reads CASSQATGNTEAFF. The CDR3 DNA reads TGTGCCAGCAGCCAAGCTACAGGGAACACTGAAGCTTTCTTT.

The chain has TRBV4-1 and TRBJ2-6; 9 bases line up with TRBD1. Trimming cost V 4 bases and J 0 bases; bases outside gene matches: 10. Germline lookup yields CDR1 MGHRA and CDR2 YSYEKL. This CDR3 comprises 19 residues. CDR3 protein: CASSLGPTGGSSGANVLTF. CDR3 coding DNA: TGCGCCAGCAGCCTCGGACCGACAGGGGGAAGCTCTGGGGCCAACGTCCTGACTTTC.